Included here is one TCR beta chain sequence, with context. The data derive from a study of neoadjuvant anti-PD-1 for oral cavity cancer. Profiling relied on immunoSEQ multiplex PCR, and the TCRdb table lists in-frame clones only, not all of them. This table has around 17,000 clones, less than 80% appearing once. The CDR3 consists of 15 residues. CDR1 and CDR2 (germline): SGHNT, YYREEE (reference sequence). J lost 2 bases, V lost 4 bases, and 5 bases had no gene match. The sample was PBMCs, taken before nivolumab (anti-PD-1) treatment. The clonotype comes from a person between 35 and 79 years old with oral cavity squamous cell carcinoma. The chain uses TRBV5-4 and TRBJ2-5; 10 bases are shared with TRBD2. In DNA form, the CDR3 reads TGTGCCAGCAGCAGTAGCGGGAGGACACAAGAGACCCAGTACTTC. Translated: CASSSSGRTQETQYF.